The next 21 T cell receptor beta chains were all read from a single sample in a study of post-analysis software for immune sequencing data. Overall study results and limits: Four to six TRBV segments were more frequent in patients than controls; TRBV5-6, TRBV5-1 and TRBV20-1 belonged to this group.

The antigens of these receptors remain unknown. Researchers reported that TCR beta cDNA libraries carried unique molecular identifiers. TCRdb analysed the PCR reads with MiXCR anew, one entry per CDR3 protein. The table lists approximately 660,000 distinct CDR3 sequences, 59% of them singletons, with approximately 10% in the top ten. Sequenced input: blood. Receptors originate from a girl aged 2 to 9 with multiple sclerosis.

This clonotype showed up just once. The V and J genes are TRBV6-5 and TRBJ1-4; D uncertain. In germline, CDR1 is MNHEY, CDR2 SVGAGI. This CDR3 comprises 14 residues. Trimming shortened V by 9 bases and J by 8 bases, and 19 bases separated the two germline ends. CDR3 bases: TGTGCCAGGACCGAAAGGCGGACGGGCGAAAAACTGTTTTTT. Its protein is CARTERRTGEKLFF.

The table lists this clonotype with many counts. V gene TRBV7-9 combines with J gene TRBJ2-7; D perhaps matches TRBD2 (5 bases). Germline CDR1 SEHNR, CDR2 FQNEAQ (reference sequence). Trimming removed 1 base at V and 0 bases at J, with 22 bases between. This CDR3 has 19 residues. The CDR3 reads CASSLERGSGISDSYEQYF. CDR3 sequence (DNA): TGTGCCAGCAGCTTAGAGCGTGGATCGGGGATTTCCGACTCCTACGAGCAGTACTTC. The whole variable domain, remainder taken from reference TRBV7-9 and TRBJ2-7, is DTGVSQNPRHKITKRGQNVTFRCDPISEHNRLYWYRQTLGQGPEFLTYFQNEAQLEKSRLLSDRFSAERPKGSFSTLEIQRTEQGDSAMYLCASSLERGSGISDSYEQYFGPGTRLTVT.

This clonotype was observed a handful of times. The chain employs TRBV6-1 and TRBJ2-1, with D possibly being TRBD2 (5 bases). The length of the CDR3 is 15 residues. V shed 6 bases and J shed 8 bases, with 20 bases lying between them. Germline V gene lookup returns CDR1 MNHNS and CDR2 SASEGT. CDR3 in DNA: TGTGCCAGCAGCTCTACTAGTGGGAGATACGATGAGCAGTTCTTC. Protein sequence: CASSSTSGRYDEQFF.

The rearrangement joins TRBV18 to TRBJ1-1; D not resolved. The CDR3 covers 16 residues. The germline CDR1 and CDR2 sequences are KGHSH and LQKENI. Trimming took 3 bases from V and 6 from J, leaving 20 bases between them. This CDR3 is CASSPTQKGWSAEAFF. The CDR3 DNA is TGTGCCAGCTCACCCACACAGAAAGGGTGGTCCGCTGAAGCTTTCTTT.

CDR3: CASSQTGTGLTDTQYF. CDR3 DNA sequence: TGCGCCAGCAGCCAGACCGGGACAGGACTCACAGATACGCAGTATTTT. The V call is TRBV4-3, the J call TRBJ2-3; 8 bases are a match to TRBD1. This CDR3 is built from 16 residues. CDR1 and CDR2 (germline): LGHNA, YSLEER. V was clipped by 3 bases and J by 2 bases; unmatched bases: 7.

The chain links TRBV13 to TRBJ1-2, with D unclear. V lost 1 base and J 4 bases, leaving 7 bases between the germline ends. CDR3 length: 13 amino acids. CDR1 is PRHDT, CDR2 FYEKMQ, per germline (reference sequence). The CDR3 protein is CASSLVGGYGYTF. CDR3 in DNA: TGTGCCAGCAGCTTAGTAGGAGGCTATGGCTACACCTTC.

V usage is TRBV10-2 and J usage is TRBJ2-5; D not certain. The V end lost 6 bases, the J end lost 5 bases, and 10 bases lay between the germline ends. The CDR3 loop spans 12 amino acids. Germline CDR1 WSHSY, CDR2 SAAADI. CDR3 nucleotides: TGCGCCAGCAGGGACGATTCGGAGACCCAGTACTTC. It is translated as CASRDDSETQYF.

The V and J genes are TRBV10-2 and TRBJ2-1; 7 bases align to TRBD2. With 4 bases clipped from V and 0 bases from J, the junction kept 3 bases outside the gene matches. The CDR3 consists of 15 residues. Germline assignment: CDR1 WSHSY and CDR2 SAAADI. The chain's CDR3 is CASSALATSYNEQFF. In DNA, the CDR3 is TGCGCCAGCAGTGCACTAGCGACCTCCTACAATGAGCAGTTCTTC.

This chain uses TRBV4-1 with TRBJ2-7; tentatively, D is TRBD1 (6 bases). This CDR3 has 15 residues. Germline assignment: CDR1 MGHRA and CDR2 YSYEKL. V lost 4 bases, J lost 1 base, and 14 bases lay in between. CDR3 protein: CASSPRQGYSYEQYF. DNA for the CDR3: TGCGCCAGCAGCCCCCGGCAGGGGTATTCCTACGAGCAGTACTTC.

CDR3 bases: TGTGCCAGCAGCCGGGGGGCGGGGGGCCCCTACAATGAGCAGTTCTTC. It is translated as CASSRGAGGPYNEQFF. This rearrangement joins TRBV7-9 to TRBJ2-1, with TRBD2 identical over 8 bases. Germline V gene data show CDR1 as SEHNR and CDR2 as FQNEAQ (reference sequence). The V segment lost 5 bases and the J segment 2 bases; nucleotides outside the gene matches: 8. This CDR3 comprises 16 residues.

The gene calls are TRBV7-6 and TRBJ2-3, with no clear D. Germline V gives CDR1 SGHVS, CDR2 FNYEAQ. The V and J ends lost 2 bases and 0 bases respectively, with 12 bases between them. This CDR3 is built from 16 residues. The CDR3 protein is CASSLMYGLSTDTQYF. For the CDR3, the DNA is TGTGCCAGCAGCTTAATGTACGGGTTAAGCACAGATACGCAGTATTTT. Looking up the rest from reference TRBV7-6 and TRBJ2-3 gives the full variable domain: GAGVSQSPRYKVTKRGQDVALRCDPISGHVSLYWYRQALGQGPEFLTYFNYEAQQDKSGLPNDRFSAERPEGSISTLTIQRTEQRDSAMYRCASSLMYGLSTDTQYFGPGTRLTVL.

This clonotype was detected once. The genes are TRBV12-3 or TRBV12-4 and TRBJ1-1; the D gene is possibly TRBD1 (5 bases). The germline V and J ends were trimmed by 10 bases and 4 bases, with 19 bases remaining between them. The CDR3 extends over 14 amino acids. CDR3 protein: CATTKEGTGTEAFF. For the CDR3, the DNA is TGTGCCACGACAAAGGAGGGGACCGGCACTGAAGCTTTCTTT.

The chain recombines TRBV6-5 with TRBJ2-5, with a possible D match to TRBD1 (5 bases). This CDR3 spans 13 amino acids. The germline V gene encodes CDR1 MNHEY and CDR2 SVGAGI. V was cut by 2 bases and J by 13 bases, with 17 bases left in between. In nucleotides, the CDR3 is TGTGCCAGCAGTTACAGGGGATCCTCCAGTACGTACTTC. Translated: CASSYRGSSSTYF.

This clonotype was recorded once. The CDR3 sequence: CASSLGGGASTDTQYF. In nucleotides, the CDR3 is TGCGCCAGCAGCCTCGGGGGGGGCGCCAGCACAGATACGCAGTATTTT. The chain is built from TRBV5-1 and TRBJ2-3; 8 nucleotides line up with TRBD2. Germline CDR1 reads SGHRS; CDR2 reads YFSETQ. V lost 4 bases to trimming and J lost 0 bases; unmatched junction nucleotides: 7. The CDR3 has 16 residues.

The V gene is TRBV25-1, the J gene TRBJ2-1; TRBD2 aligns across 12 bases. Unmatched junction bases numbered 6, after V lost 4 bases and J lost 8 bases. Germline CDR1 MGHDK, CDR2 SYGVNS. This CDR3 comprises 15 residues. The CDR3 loop reads CASSARLAGAYEQFF. The DNA of the CDR3 is TGTGCCAGCAGTGCCCGACTAGCGGGAGCTTATGAGCAGTTCTTC.

This clonotype was detected once. This chain links TRBV3-1 with TRBJ2-5; D uncertain. V shed 1 base and J shed 2 bases, with 5 bases lying between them. Per the germline V gene, CDR1 is LGHDT and CDR2 is YNNKEL (reference sequence). The CDR3 length is 13 residues. CDR3 coding DNA: TGTGCCAGCAGCCAAGGCAGACAAGAGACCCAGTACTTC. Protein product: CASSQGRQETQYF.

The chain employs TRBV7-9 and TRBJ2-3; no clear D gene. Trimming took 4 bases from V and 3 from J, leaving 14 bases between them. Germline assignment: CDR1 SEHNR and CDR2 FQNEAQ (reference sequence). The CDR3 loop spans 15 amino acids. CDR3 nucleotide sequence: TGTGCCAGCAGCTCCGGCCGGACCCCGACAGATACGCAGTATTTT. Protein product: CASSSGRTPTDTQYF.

V usage is TRBV18 and J usage is TRBJ2-1; possible D gene TRBD1, 6 bases. The CDR3 extends over 17 amino acids. With 2 bases removed from V and 4 bases from J, the gap between germline ends came to 18 bases. Germline CDR1 and CDR2: KGHSH and LQKENI. The CDR3 loop reads CASSPKSLGHLYNEQFF. In DNA form, the CDR3 reads TGTGCCAGCTCACCAAAATCACTGGGACACCTATACAATGAGCAGTTCTTC.

This chain uses TRBV10-3 with TRBJ2-1; TRBD1 matches 12 bases. Germline V gene data show CDR1 as ENHRY and CDR2 as SYGVKD. V lost 8 bases, J lost 8 bases, and 4 bases stayed unmatched. The CDR3 covers 13 residues. CDR3: CAIGTGGFDEQFF. CDR3 nucleotide sequence: TGTGCCATCGGGACAGGGGGCTTCGATGAGCAGTTCTTC.

This rearrangement joins TRBV29-1 to TRBJ1-1; a weak D match, TRBD1 (6 bases). CDR1 SQVTM and CDR2 ANQGSEA come from the germline V gene. The CDR3 has 11 amino acids. Trimming shortened V by 6 bases and J by 8 bases, and 13 bases separated the two germline ends. The CDR3 nucleotides read TGCAGCGTCGTCGGACAGTTCGAAGCTTTCTTT. Encoded protein: CSVVGQFEAFF.

The chain joins TRBV20-1 to TRBJ2-3; 9 bases are a match to TRBD2. Per germline, CDR1 DFQATT and CDR2 SNEGSKA (reference sequence). With V trimmed by 5 bases and J by 0 bases, 6 bases remained unmatched. The CDR3 loop spans 15 amino acids. CDR3 nucleotide sequence: TGCAGTGCTGAAAGACTAGCGGACAGCACAGATACGCAGTATTTT. This encodes CSAERLADSTDTQYF.